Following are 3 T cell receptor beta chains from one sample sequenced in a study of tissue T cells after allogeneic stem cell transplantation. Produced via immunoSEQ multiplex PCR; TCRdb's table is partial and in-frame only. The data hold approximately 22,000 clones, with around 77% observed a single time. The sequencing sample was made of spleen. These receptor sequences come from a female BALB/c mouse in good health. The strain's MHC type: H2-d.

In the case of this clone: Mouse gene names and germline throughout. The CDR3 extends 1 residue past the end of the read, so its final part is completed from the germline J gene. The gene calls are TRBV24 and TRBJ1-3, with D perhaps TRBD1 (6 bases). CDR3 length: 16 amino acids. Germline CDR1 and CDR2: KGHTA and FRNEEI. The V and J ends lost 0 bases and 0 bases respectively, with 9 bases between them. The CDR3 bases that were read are TGTGCCAGCAGTCTGTATTCAGGGGATTCTGGAAATACGCTCTAT. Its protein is CASSLYSGDSGNTLY. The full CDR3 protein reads CASSLYSGDSGNTLYF.

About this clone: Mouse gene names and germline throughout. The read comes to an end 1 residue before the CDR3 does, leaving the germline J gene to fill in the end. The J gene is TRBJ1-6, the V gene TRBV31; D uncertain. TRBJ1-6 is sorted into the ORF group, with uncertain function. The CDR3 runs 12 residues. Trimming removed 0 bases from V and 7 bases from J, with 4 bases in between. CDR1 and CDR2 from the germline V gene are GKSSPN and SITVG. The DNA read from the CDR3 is TGTGCCTGGAGTCTGAGCAATTCGCCCCTCTAC. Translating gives CAWSLSNSPLY. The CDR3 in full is CAWSLSNSPLYF.

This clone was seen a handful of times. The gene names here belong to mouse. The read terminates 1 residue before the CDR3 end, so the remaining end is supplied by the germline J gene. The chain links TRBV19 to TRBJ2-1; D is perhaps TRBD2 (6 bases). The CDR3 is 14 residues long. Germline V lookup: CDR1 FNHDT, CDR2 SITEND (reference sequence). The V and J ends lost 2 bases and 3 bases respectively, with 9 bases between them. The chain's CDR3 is CASSIGLSYAEQFF. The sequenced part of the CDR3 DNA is TGTGCCAGCAGTATCGGACTGTCCTATGCTGAGCAGTTC.